These 31 T cell receptor beta chains were all obtained from the same sample, sequenced in a study of molecular identifiers for immune sequencing clone quantification. TCRdb reprocessed the PCR reads via MiXCR and lists one record per CDR3 protein. The top ten clones hold 0.85% to 0.9% of a sample with about 640,000 distinct CDR3 sequences, 15% to 20% of them seen once. Sequencing input: naive CD8+ T cells from blood, with Jurkat cell RNA spiked in. Described subset: FACS-sorted CD8+CD4-CCR7+CD45RA+ naive T cells. The receptors derive from a human donor in good health. Some libraries in this study had Jurkat cell RNA spiked in.

A remark on this clonotype: Possible read error: a much larger clone is one base away. The rearrangement joins TRBV4-3 to TRBJ1-1, with TRBD1 matching over 8 bases. This CDR3 spans 17 amino acids. The germline V gene has CDR1 LGHNA and CDR2 YSLEER. After removal of 0 bases from V and 6 bases from J, the junction contained 12 bases not matched to a gene. The CDR3 loop reads CASSQEAGGWIGPEAFF. The CDR3 region has the DNA TGCGCCAGCAGCCAAGAGGCAGGGGGCTGGATTGGCCCTGAAGCTTTCTTT.

This clonotype was detected ten times or more. This chain connects TRBV12-3 or TRBV12-4 to TRBJ1-4; 7 bases agree with TRBD1. The V gene end was trimmed by 5 bases and the J gene end by 0 bases; junction bases not matched to a gene: 15. This CDR3 is 19 amino acids long. The CDR3 DNA reads as TGTGCCAGCAGTATCTCCCCCGGGACAGACAACCCAACTAATGAAAAACTGTTTTTT. It is translated as CASSISPGTDNPTNEKLFF.

Note on this clonotype: With a much larger clone just one base away, this may be a read error. The chain uses TRBV28 and TRBJ2-7; the match to TRBD2 covers 10 bases. The CDR3 consists of 16 residues. Germline CDR1 and CDR2: MDHEN and SYDVKM. V lost 7 bases and J lost 2; bases outside the gene matches: 11. Here the CDR3 reads CASKGDSSGRAYEQYF. CDR3 sequence (DNA): TGTGCCAGCAAGGGGGATTCAAGCGGGAGGGCCTACGAGCAGTACTTC.

This clonotype has just a few counts. The chain's CDR3 is CASSPTGSNEQFF. The CDR3 coding sequence is TGTGCCAGCAGCCCAACAGGGAGTAATGAGCAGTTCTTC. The rearrangement links TRBV7-3 to TRBJ2-1; the D gene is possibly TRBD1 (6 bases). CDR3 size: 13 residues. The V gene lost 5 bases and the J gene lost 7 bases, with 12 bases spanning the gap. Germline values: CDR1 SGHTA, CDR2 FQGTGA. The full variable domain, rest sourced from reference TRBV7-3 and TRBJ2-1, is GAGVSQTPSNKVTEKGKYVELRCDPISGHTALYWYRQSLGQGPEFLIYFQGTGAADDSGLPNDRFFAVRPEGSVSTLKIQRTERGDSAVYLCASSPTGSNEQFFGPGTRLTVL.

This clonotype was recorded many times. V is TRBV4-1 and J is TRBJ2-3; a possible D gene is TRBD2 (7 bases). Trimming pared 1 base from V and 2 bases from J, leaving 16 bases between. Germline-derived CDR1 and CDR2 are MGHRA and YSYEKL. This CDR3 contains 17 residues. CDR3 residues: CASSQVWGGGNTDTQYF. CDR3 nucleotide sequence: TGCGCCAGCAGCCAAGTCTGGGGGGGGGGCAACACAGATACGCAGTATTTT.

In the case of this clonotype: As the CDR3 is not closed by the conserved phenylalanine or tryptophan, this likely results from a read error. V and J are TRBV13 and TRBJ2-3, with 12 bases fitting TRBD2. The CDR3 has 19 amino acids. Germline lookup yields CDR1 PRHDT and CDR2 FYEKMQ (reference sequence). With 4 bases clipped from V and 1 base from J, the junction kept 12 bases outside the gene matches. The CDR3 nucleotides read TGTGCCAGCAGCTCGCGGACTAGCGGGGCTGGTATGGGCACAGATACGCAGTATTTA. It translates to CASSSRTSGAGMGTDTQYL.

As for this clonotype: This may be a read error: a much more frequent sequence differs by one nucleotide. This chain joins TRBV29-1 and TRBJ2-2; TRBD2 might be the D (6 bases). Per the germline V gene, CDR1 is SQVTM and CDR2 is ANQGSEA. This CDR3 has 13 residues. This CDR3 is CGGSAGNTGELFF. CDR3 in DNA: TGCGGCGGAAGTGCGGGAAACACCGGGGAGCTGTTTTTT.

With regard to this clonotype: A much larger clone sits a single nucleotide away, making a read error possible. This chain connects TRBV20-1 to TRBJ1-5; no reliable D call. Trimming removed 1 base at V and 2 bases at J, with 27 bases between. Germline CDR1 is DFQATT and CDR2 is SNEGSKA (reference sequence). This CDR3 is built from 20 residues. The CDR3 here is CSARASDDFTLANGNQPQHF. The CDR3 bases are TGCAGTGCTAGAGCTTCGGACGATTTCACTTTGGCTAATGGCAATCAGCCCCAGCATTTT.

This clonotype appeared many times. The chain has TRBV28 and TRBJ2-7; D uncertain. Trimming took off 5 bases at V and 3 bases at J, with 14 bases between the two ends. Germline CDR1 reads MDHEN; CDR2 reads SYDVKM. The CDR3 totals 14 residues. Written as DNA, the CDR3 is TGTGCCAGCAGTCCCCCCTCCAGCCACTACGAGCAGTACTTC. Its protein is CASSPPSSHYEQYF.

The gene calls are TRBV19 and TRBJ1-3; TRBD1 is a possible D gene (5 bases). The CDR3 length is 15 residues. Deletions cut 6 bases from V and 4 bases from J, with 16 bases between. The V gene's germline CDR1 is LNHDA and CDR2 SQIVND (reference sequence). CDR3 sequence (DNA): TGTGCCAGTAGCCAATCCGGGACCAGGGGAAACACCATATATTTT. Amino acids: CASSQSGTRGNTIYF.

This clonotype was detected a few times. The chain joins TRBV6-5 to TRBJ1-2, with a tentative D call TRBD1 (5 bases). The CDR3 length is 13 residues. Germline V lookup: CDR1 MNHEY, CDR2 SVGAGI. The ends were cut back, 2 bases at V and 9 bases at J, with 13 bases in the middle. CDR3 DNA sequence: TGTGCCAGCAGTTACGCGACAGCCGCCAGCTACACCTTC. Translated, it gives CASSYATAASYTF.

On this clonotype: A much larger clone lies one base from this, so it may be a read error. This chain links TRBV6-1 with TRBJ1-1; tentative D call: TRBD1 (5 bases). The germline CDR1 and CDR2 sequences are MNHNS and SASEGT. The CDR3 has 13 amino acids. The CDR3 DNA sequence: TGTGCCGGCAGTGGGGGTATTCTCACTGAAGCTTTCTTT. It specifies CAGSGGILTEAFF.

This clonotype was seen ten or more times. The V gene is TRBV30, the J gene TRBJ1-5, with D possibly being TRBD1 (6 bases). Germline loops: CDR1 GTSNPN, CDR2 SVGIG (reference sequence). The CDR3 runs to 14 residues. V shed 0 bases and J shed 0 bases, with 6 bases lying between them. CDR3 DNA sequence: TGTGCCTGGAGTGTAGGGGGTAGCAATCAGCCCCAGCATTTT. This codes for CAWSVGGSNQPQHF.

This clonotype was observed a handful of times. The gene calls are TRBV3-1 and TRBJ1-1; the D gene is possibly TRBD1 (5 bases). The CDR3 runs 14 residues. Germline CDR1 LGHDT, CDR2 YNNKEL (reference sequence). The V end lost 1 base, the J end lost 6 bases, and 12 bases lay between the germline ends. The DNA of the CDR3 is TGTGCCAGCAGCCAAGTCTCCAGGGAAGCTGAAGCTTTCTTT. It yields the protein CASSQVSREAEAFF. The whole variable domain, filled in from reference TRBV3-1 and TRBJ1-1, reads DTAVSQTPKYLVTQMGNDKSIKCEQNLGHDTMYWYKQDSKKFLKIMFSYNNKELIINETVPNRFSPKSPDKAHLNLHINSLELGDSAVYFCASSQVSREAEAFFGQGTRLTVV.

The rearrangement joins TRBV18 to TRBJ1-1, with D unresolved. Germline assignment: CDR1 KGHSH and CDR2 LQKENI. The V end was cut by 4 bases, the J end by 1 base, with 16 bases between. The CDR3 extends over 16 amino acids. This chain's CDR3 is CASSLNVGGWNTEAFF. CDR3 DNA sequence: TGTGCCAGCTCACTCAACGTAGGCGGTTGGAACACTGAAGCTTTCTTT. Full variable domain (missing parts from reference TRBV18 and TRBJ1-1): NAGVMQNPRHLVRRRGQEARLRCSPMKGHSHVYWYRQLPEEGLKFMVYLQKENIIDESGMPKERFSAEFPKEGPSILRIQQVVRGDSAAYFCASSLNVGGWNTEAFFGQGTRLTVV.

As to this clonotype: A read error is possible here, since a much larger clone lies one base away. The V and J genes are TRBV4-3 and TRBJ2-7; possible D gene TRBD2, 6 bases. The germline V gene has CDR1 LGHNA and CDR2 YSLEER. This CDR3 is 14 amino acids long. CDR3 sequence reads: CASSQDYGGYGQYF. The CDR3 bases are TGCGCCAGCAGCCAAGATTATGGGGGGTACGGGCAGTACTTC.

This clonotype was counted ten times or more. The chain combines TRBV20-1 with TRBJ2-3; 7 bases map to TRBD1. V lost 1 base to trimming and J lost 0 bases; unmatched junction nucleotides: 4. This CDR3 is built from 15 residues. Germline V lookup: CDR1 DFQATT, CDR2 SNEGSKA (reference sequence). The CDR3 nucleotides read TGCAGTGCTAGAGTGGACAGGTCTAGCACAGATACGCAGTATTTT. It translates to CSARVDRSSTDTQYF.

This clonotype was observed a handful of times. J is TRBJ2-5 and V is TRBV9; D unresolved. CDR3 length: 15 amino acids. In germline, CDR1 is SGDLS, CDR2 YYNGEE. With 2 bases removed from V and 1 base from J, the gap between germline ends came to 12 bases. CDR3 in DNA: TGTGCCAGCAGCGTCTTAGGGCAGATCCAAGAGACCCAGTACTTC. Amino acid sequence: CASSVLGQIQETQYF.

This clonotype was seen repeatedly, ten times or more. CDR3 protein: CASSLEWGLPGTQYF. CDR3 DNA: TGTGCCAGCAGCTTAGAGTGGGGACTACCCGGGACCCAGTACTTC. The gene calls are TRBV11-2 and TRBJ2-5; TRBD2 agrees at 7 bases. The length of the CDR3 is 15 residues. The germline CDR1 and CDR2 sequences are SGHAT and FQNNGV. J gave up 7 bases and V 0 bases, and 8 bases lay outside the gene matches.

This clonotype was recorded at least ten times. The V gene is TRBV5-1, the J gene TRBJ2-3; TRBD2 matches at 8 bases. Germline V gene data show CDR1 as SGHRS and CDR2 as YFSETQ. This CDR3 contains 16 residues. V was pared by 5 bases and J by 3 bases, with 11 bases of the junction left unmatched. DNA of the CDR3: TGCGCCAGCAGTTCCGCGGCTAGCGGGCCTACAGATACGCAGTATTTT. Its protein product is CASSSAASGPTDTQYF.

Points on this clonotype: This may be a read error: a much more frequent sequence differs by one nucleotide. The V call is TRBV28, the J call TRBJ2-7; 7 bases map to TRBD1. CDR3 length equals 14 residues. CDR1 and CDR2 from the germline V gene are MDHEN and SYDVKM. The CDR3 loop is CASGFRGRVVEQYF. Here the CDR3 DNA reads TGTGCCAGCGGTTTTAGGGGGCGAGTTGTCGAGCAGTACTTC.

There are many counts of this clonotype. One end of the junction varies from germline; a read error may be responsible. The chain links TRBV19 to TRBJ2-2; 8 nucleotides match TRBD1. CDR3 length: 16 amino acids. Germline V lookup: CDR1 LNHDA, CDR2 SQIVND (reference sequence). CDR3 amino acids: CASSVDRGWNTGELFF. DNA of the CDR3: TGTGCCAGTAGTGTAGACAGGGGATGGAACACCGGGGAGCTGTTTTTT. Together with reference TRBV19 and TRBJ2-2, the CDR3 gives the full variable domain: DGGITQSPKYLFRKEGQNVTLSCEQNLNHDAMYWYRQDPGQGLRLIYYSQIVNDFQKGDIAEGYSVSREKKESFPLTVTSAQKNPTAFYLCASSVDRGWNTGELFFGEGSRLTVL.

Of note for this clonotype: This may arise from a read error, as a much more abundant clone is one base away. The rearrangement uses TRBV28 and TRBJ2-7, with unresolved D. Germline CDR1 reads MDHEN; CDR2 reads SYDVKM. The CDR3 has 15 amino acids. The CDR3 bases are TGTGCCAGCGGTTTATTAACAAGCGTCCTCTACGAGCAGTACTTC. Protein sequence: CASGLLTSVLYEQYF.

This clonotype was detected ten times or more. The chain has TRBV12-3 or TRBV12-4 and TRBJ1-4; D is perhaps TRBD1 (5 bases). This CDR3 has 16 residues. V lost 6 bases, J lost 3 bases, and 17 bases lay in between. The CDR3 here is CASSPSPGLANEKLFF. CDR3 sequence (DNA): TGTGCCAGCAGCCCATCCCCAGGGCTGGCTAATGAAAAACTGTTTTTT.

This clonotype turned up a few times. The chain uses TRBV12-3 or TRBV12-4 and TRBJ2-2; a weak D match, TRBD1 (6 bases). V was clipped by 0 bases and J by 6 bases, with 8 bases between them. The CDR3 consists of 14 residues. CDR3 in DNA: TGTGCCAGCAGTTTAGCGGGGGCGGCCGGGGAGCTGTTTTTT. Protein sequence: CASSLAGAAGELFF.

In this sample, this clonotype turned up many times. This chain links TRBV29-1 with TRBJ2-1; D gene ambiguous. Trimming removed 4 bases from V and 4 bases from J, with 11 bases in between. The length of the CDR3 is 13 residues. Per germline, CDR1 SQVTM and CDR2 ANQGSEA. The CDR3 bases are TGCAGCGTTGCGGACGGCTATTACAATGAGCAGTTCTTC. It yields the protein CSVADGYYNEQFF.

This clonotype has ten or more counts. The rearrangement uses TRBV21-1 and TRBJ2-3; TRBD2, the table's D call, lacks a check against the DNA. TRBV21-1 is noted as a pseudogene. The CDR3 is 18 residues long. Here the CDR3 reads CASSKEQKEGEPTDTQYF. CDR3 sequence (DNA): TGTGCCAGCAGCAAAGAGCAAAAAGAGGGAGAACCCACAGATACGCAGTATTTT.

This clonotype occurred many times. This chain joins TRBV6-2 or TRBV6-3 and TRBJ2-3; 7 nucleotides line up with TRBD2. The CDR3 has 14 amino acids. CDR1 and CDR2 from the germline V gene are MNHEY and SVGEGT. V shed 4 bases, J shed 6 bases, and the junction held 7 bases outside the gene matches. The CDR3 loop reads CASSSIGTIDTQYF. CDR3 bases: TGTGCCAGCAGTTCGATCGGGACTATCGATACGCAGTATTTT.

The J gene is TRBJ1-1, the V gene TRBV19; 7 nucleotides match TRBD1. Trimming cost V 1 base and J 3 bases; bases outside gene matches: 2. This CDR3 comprises 14 residues. In germline, CDR1 is LNHDA, CDR2 SQIVND (reference sequence). The DNA for the CDR3 is TGTGCCAGTAGTATAGGGCAGGGGGACACTGAAGCTTTCTTT. It is translated as CASSIGQGDTEAFF.

In this sample, this clonotype turned up a few times. The chain carries TRBV20-1 and TRBJ2-2; 8 nucleotides line up with TRBD2. Germline trimming cut 4 bases from V and 6 bases from J; bases unmatched to any gene: 13. Germline CDR1 and CDR2: DFQATT and SNEGSKA (reference sequence). CDR3 size: 16 residues. CDR3 amino acids: CSATTGRTSLAGELFF. In DNA, the CDR3 is TGCAGTGCTACAACCGGAAGGACTAGCCTAGCCGGGGAGCTGTTTTTT.

With respect to this clonotype: This may be a read error: a much more frequent sequence differs by one nucleotide. V is TRBV3-1 and J is TRBJ2-3, with TRBD2 identical over 10 bases. This CDR3 spans 17 amino acids. The J segment lost 4 bases and the V segment lost 1 base, leaving 8 bases of the junction unmatched. Germline CDR1 LGHDT, CDR2 YNNKEL (reference sequence). CDR3 DNA sequence: TGTGCCAGCAGCCAAGGTAGGGGGACTAGCGTTGCAGATACGCAGTATTTT. Its protein product is CASSQGRGTSVADTQYF.